This T cell receptor (beta chain) was captured in a study of blood T cell repertoires in COVID-19. Study in general: Both acute and convalescent COVID-19 samples were obtained from the United States, Italy and Spain. The analysed material was cDNA or gDNA that came from T cells, B-cell-depleted T cells, or PBMCs.

How the authors handled the data: Reference gene primers were amplified, and this amplification served to estimate nucleated cell counts. Using immunoSEQ multiplex PCR, the repertoire was profiled, and TCRdb retains in-frame clones only, with some absent. The V and J calls and clone size were taken over from that table, and D and trimming were inferred from the DNA. The table records 55,000 to 65,000 clones, about 90% of them present only once. Germline V gene lookup returns CDR1 MGHRA and CDR2 YSYEKL. Trimming stripped 0 bases from V and 0 bases from J, with 9 bases between. The CDR3 extends over 15 amino acids.

The TCR originated in a human donor with active COVID-19. The donor label of this sample is uncertain. The chain links TRBV4-1 to TRBJ2-7, with D unresolved. The sample comprised peripheral blood. The CDR3, as DNA: TGCGCCAGCAGCCAAGAGCTTATCGGCTCCTACGAGCAGTACTTC. As protein: CASSQELIGSYEQYF.